The 19 T cell receptor beta chains below were found in one sample sequenced in a study of PD-1 blockade in classical Hodgkin lymphoma. The patients all showed relapse after autologous stem cell transplantation, while their brentuximab vedotin exposure varied. TCRdb's table, derived via immunoSEQ multiplex PCR, lists solely in-frame clones and lacks some. The table shows 14,000 or so clones, with roughly four fifths occurring only once. The material sequenced was peripheral blood mononuclear cells (PBMCs), taken at baseline. The origin of the receptors is a human donor with classical Hodgkin lymphoma.

The V and J genes are TRBV7-3 and TRBJ2-6; no clear D gene. Trimming pared 3 bases from V and 0 bases from J, leaving 6 bases between. CDR3 length: 15 amino acids. Germline V gives CDR1 SGHTA, CDR2 FQGTGA. The CDR3 coding sequence is TGTGCCAGCAGCTTCGGTTACTCTGGGGCCAACGTCCTGACTTTC. As protein: CASSFGYSGANVLTF.

J is TRBJ1-5 and V is TRBV27; TRBD1 matches at 7 bases. Trimming at V came to 2 bases and at J to 7 bases, leaving 5 bases not matched to a gene. CDR1 MNHEY and CDR2 SMNVEV come from the germline V gene (reference sequence). The CDR3 runs to 14 residues. The CDR3 DNA is TGTGCCAGCAGTTTAGCCCCGACAGGGCAGCCCCAGCATTTT. Its translation: CASSLAPTGQPQHF.

The chain employs TRBV6-5 and TRBJ2-4, with D unclear. This CDR3 has 15 amino acids. Trimming removed 0 bases from V and 12 bases from J, with 18 bases in between. The V gene's germline CDR1 is MNHEY and CDR2 SVGAGI. Written as DNA, the CDR3 is TGTGCCAGCAGTTACTCGAACCAAAAGAGTGGTTCTCAGTACTTC. It is translated as CASSYSNQKSGSQYF.

This clone was counted once. The chain couples TRBV2 to TRBJ1-2; D may be TRBD1 (6 bases). This CDR3 contains 13 residues. V was cut by 5 bases and J by 2 bases, with 9 bases left in between. CDR1 SNHLY and CDR2 FYNNEI come from the germline V gene. Written as DNA, the CDR3 is TGTGCCAGCAGTAGGACAGCCAACTATGGCTACACCTTC. As protein: CASSRTANYGYTF.

A few counts support this clone. V gene TRBV4-1 combines with J gene TRBJ1-2; unclear D gene. The CDR3 contains 13 residues. Germline values: CDR1 MGHRA, CDR2 YSYEKL. V lost 5 bases, J lost 0 bases, and 7 bases lay in between. This chain's CDR3 is CASSSGANYGYTF. Here the CDR3 DNA reads TGCGCCAGCAGCTCCGGAGCTAACTATGGCTACACCTTC.

This clone has a single count. The chain employs TRBV19 and TRBJ1-2; 11 positions match TRBD1. With 5 bases clipped from V and 5 bases from J, the junction kept 16 bases outside the gene matches. The CDR3 runs 18 residues. The germline V gene encodes CDR1 LNHDA and CDR2 SQIVND (reference sequence). The CDR3 loop is CASSALPGQGGRSYGYTF. CDR3 DNA sequence: TGTGCCAGTAGTGCCCTCCCGGGACAGGGGGGTCGGAGTTATGGCTACACCTTC.

This clone was seen just once. V is TRBV7-9 and J is TRBJ2-1; 8 nucleotides align to TRBD1. The V gene end was trimmed by 5 bases and the J gene end by 5 bases; junction bases not matched to a gene: 8. Per the germline V gene, CDR1 is SEHNR and CDR2 is FQNEAQ (reference sequence). The CDR3 runs 15 residues. The chain's CDR3 is CASSPGQGRDNEQFF. CDR3 DNA sequence: TGTGCCAGCAGCCCTGGACAGGGTCGCGACAATGAGCAGTTCTTC.

J is TRBJ1-1 and V is TRBV12-5, with D possibly being TRBD1 (6 bases). The ends were cut back, 7 bases at V and 2 bases at J, with 11 bases in the middle. The CDR3 extends over 13 amino acids. Germline V CDR1 and CDR2: LGHNT, FRNRAP. CDR3 sequence reads: CASAVQGNTEAFF. The DNA for the CDR3 is TGTGCTAGTGCTGTACAGGGTAACACTGAAGCTTTCTTT.

This clone was seen once. The V call is TRBV5-8, the J call TRBJ2-1; TRBD2 agrees at 10 bases. Trimming cost V 2 bases and J 8 bases; bases outside gene matches: 7. Germline lookup yields CDR1 SGHTS and CDR2 YDEGEE. The CDR3 is 15 amino acids. The CDR3 reads CASSFGSGGAYEQFF. The CDR3 nucleotides are TGTGCCAGCAGCTTCGGAAGCGGGGGGGCCTATGAGCAGTTCTTC.

This clone has just one count. This chain joins TRBV19 and TRBJ2-3; D is possibly TRBD1 or TRBD2 (6 bases each). Germline loops: CDR1 LNHDA, CDR2 SQIVND (reference sequence). V was trimmed by 5 bases and J by 5 bases, leaving 20 bases between them. The length of the CDR3 is 16 residues. The CDR3 sequence is CASSFRGTRREDTQYF. The CDR3 bases are TGTGCCAGTAGTTTTAGGGGGACCCGGCGGGAAGATACGCAGTATTTT.

The V gene is TRBV18, the J gene TRBJ2-2, with D tentatively TRBD2 (6 bases). V was cut by 6 bases and J by 0 bases, with 26 bases left in between. This CDR3 is 20 amino acids long. Germline V gives CDR1 KGHSH, CDR2 LQKENI. CDR3 DNA sequence: TGTGCCAGCTCTCGAAGGCGGGACCGAGGCTGGACTACGAACACCGGGGAGCTGTTTTTT. It codes for CASSRRRDRGWTTNTGELFF.

This chain joins TRBV19 and TRBJ1-4, with D unresolved. Per germline, CDR1 LNHDA and CDR2 SQIVND (reference sequence). The CDR3 is 14 residues long. Trimming took off 4 bases at V and 5 bases at J, with 11 bases between the two ends. This CDR3 reads CASSTRFDNEKLFF. The CDR3 coding sequence is TGTGCCAGTAGTACTAGGTTCGACAATGAAAAACTGTTTTTT.

The chain has TRBV5-1 and TRBJ2-2, with D perhaps TRBD2 (5 bases). The CDR3 has 16 residues. Per the germline V gene, CDR1 is SGHRS and CDR2 is YFSETQ. The V end was cut by 2 bases, the J end by 1 base, with 12 bases between. The CDR3 region has the DNA TGCGCCAGCAGCTTTCAACCGACTAAGAACACCGGGGAGCTGTTTTTT. Encoded protein: CASSFQPTKNTGELFF. The full variable domain, in which reference TRBV5-1 and TRBJ2-2 provide the parts outside the CDR3, is KAGVTQTPRYLIKTRGQQVTLSCSPISGHRSVSWYQQTPGQGLQFLFEYFSETQRNKGNFPGRFSGRQFSNSRSEMNVSTLELGDSALYLCASSFQPTKNTGELFFGEGSRLTVL.

The gene calls are TRBV11-2 and TRBJ1-2; no firm D call. This CDR3 spans 18 amino acids. Trimming left V 4 bases short and J 1 base short, with 22 bases between. Germline values: CDR1 SGHAT, CDR2 FQNNGV. CDR3 region: CASSSASTVRDNNYGYTF. In nucleotides, the CDR3 is TGTGCCAGCAGCTCCGCCTCGACTGTAAGGGATAATAACTATGGCTACACCTTC.

The chain joins TRBV21-1 to TRBJ2-5; the table calls TRBD1, which could not be checked here. TRBV21-1 constitutes a pseudogene. There are 15 residues in the CDR3. In DNA form, the CDR3 reads TGTGCCAGCAGCAAATCGCACGTGGGCCGAGAGACCCAGTACTTC. This encodes CASSKSHVGRETQYF.

The gene calls are TRBV27 and TRBJ2-7; D unresolved. Germline loops: CDR1 MNHEY, CDR2 SMNVEV (reference sequence). Trimming removed 5 bases at V and 3 bases at J, with 11 bases between. This CDR3 region has 13 residues. CDR3 amino acids: CASSPHSFYEQYF. CDR3 nucleotides: TGTGCCAGCAGTCCCCATTCCTTCTACGAGCAGTACTTC.

The V gene is TRBV5-4, the J gene TRBJ1-1, with D possibly being TRBD1 (5 bases). V was trimmed by 4 bases and J by 0 bases, leaving 10 bases between them. Germline loops: CDR1 SGHNT, CDR2 YYREEE (reference sequence). This CDR3 is built from 14 residues. The CDR3 sequence is CASSPGRVNTEAFF. The CDR3, as DNA: TGTGCCAGCAGCCCGGGACGGGTGAACACTGAAGCTTTCTTT.

This clone was detected once. This rearrangement joins TRBV6-5 to TRBJ2-1; no clear D gene. The V gene lost 0 bases and the J gene lost 6 bases, with 12 bases spanning the gap. In germline, CDR1 is MNHEY, CDR2 SVGAGI. The CDR3 has 15 amino acids. CDR3 DNA: TGTGCCAGCAGTTACTCGAGACGCCTAGGCAATGAGCAGTTCTTC. Translating it yields CASSYSRRLGNEQFF.

The chain combines TRBV7-6 with TRBJ2-5; 8 nucleotides line up with TRBD2. Losses at the gene ends were 3 bases for V and 4 bases for J; bases not matched to a gene: 4. CDR1 and CDR2 (germline): SGHVS, FNYEAQ. The CDR3 runs to 14 residues. The CDR3 DNA sequence: TGTGCCAGCAGCTTTGGCGGGGGGCGAGAGACCCAGTACTTC. Its translation is CASSFGGGRETQYF. Drawing the rest from reference TRBV7-6 and TRBJ2-5, the complete variable domain is GAGVSQSPRYKVTKRGQDVALRCDPISGHVSLYWYRQALGQGPEFLTYFNYEAQQDKSGLPNDRFSAERPEGSISTLTIQRTEQRDSAMYRCASSFGGGRETQYFGPGTRLLVL.